Below, one T cell receptor beta chain is given with its context. Its cognate antigen is unknown. These data belong to a study of cytomegalovirus exposure and HLA in healthy donors. General observations from the study: Most of the TCR beta V segments (in an earlier analysis) were productive either about 87% or about 30% of the time. Association with HLA alleles at 0.05 false discovery rate was found for 16,951 TCR beta sequences in a later analysis.

The V gene's germline CDR1 is MNHNS and CDR2 SASEGT. The V and J ends lost 5 bases and 9 bases respectively, with 17 bases between them. The CDR3 totals 14 residues. PCR used 60 Vbeta primers and 13 Jbeta primers. The assay was immunoSEQ multiplex PCR, and TCRdb's table has in-frame clones only and misses some. The specimen's table records nearly 200,000 clones. The receptor's source is a boy aged 5-17 years in good health and CMV-seronegative. The J gene is TRBJ1-5, the V gene TRBV6-1, with D unclear. Sequenced material: PBMCs. The CDR3 region has the DNA TGTGCCAGCAGTTTGACCGGGCCCGGAGGGCCCCAGCATTTT. It yields the protein CASSLTGPGGPQHF.